Following are 28 T cell receptor beta chains from one sample sequenced in a study of T-cell reconstitution after alpha-beta-depleted transplantation in children. Preparation of the TCRbeta library used unique molecular identifiers. TCRdb ran MiXCR on the PCR reads and lists one entry per CDR3 protein. The repertoire consists of about 610,000 distinct CDR3 sequences, with about 10% occurring once and the leading ten covering less than 5%. Sequenced material: PBMCs from the stem cell graft donor, taken from the stem cell graft. The source of these receptors is a human donor who donated a stem cell graft to a child with acute myeloid leukemia.

This clonotype was seen ten or more times. The chain employs TRBV20-1 and TRBJ2-2; D is unclear. The CDR3 consists of 14 residues. The germline V and J ends were trimmed by 8 bases and 3 bases, with 16 bases remaining between them. From germline, CDR1 is DFQATT and CDR2 SNEGSKA (reference sequence). CDR3 sequence reads: CSPSTNTHTGELFF. DNA of the CDR3: TGCAGTCCAAGCACGAATACCCACACCGGGGAGCTGTTTTTT.

This clonotype came up a few times. This chain uses TRBV5-1 with TRBJ2-1; D not resolved. Looked up from germline, CDR1 is SGHRS and CDR2 is YFSETQ. The length of the CDR3 is 13 residues. The V and J ends lost 3 bases and 0 bases respectively, with 4 bases between them. CDR3 residues: CASSSPSYNEQFF. CDR3 bases: TGCGCCAGCAGCTCCCCCTCCTACAATGAGCAGTTCTTC.

This clonotype was seen at least ten times. The CDR3 DNA follows: TGTGCCACCAGTGATTTACGACAGGGAGGACGAGAGACCCAGTACTTC. This encodes CATSDLRQGGRETQYF. The J gene is TRBJ2-5, the V gene TRBV24-1; perhaps TRBD1 as D (7 bases). CDR1 and CDR2 from the germline V gene are KGHDR and SFDVKD. The ends were cut back, 1 base at V and 4 bases at J, with 15 bases in the middle. The CDR3 has 16 amino acids.

This clonotype was observed a handful of times. The rearrangement uses TRBV7-2 and TRBJ2-6; D is uncertain. Germline assignment: CDR1 SGHTA and CDR2 FQGNSA. The CDR3 spans 17 residues. V shed 1 base and J shed 0 bases, with 10 bases lying between them. The chain's CDR3 is CASSLGASASGANVLTF. The CDR3 DNA sequence: TGTGCCAGCAGCTTAGGGGCCAGCGCCTCTGGGGCCAACGTCCTGACTTTC.

In this sample, this clonotype turned up many times. The gene calls are TRBV12-3 or TRBV12-4 and TRBJ2-1; 7 bases are a match to TRBD1. Germline trimming cut 6 bases from V and 10 bases from J; bases unmatched to any gene: 6. This CDR3 spans 12 amino acids. The CDR3 is CASRPQGVEQFF. The CDR3 DNA follows: TGTGCCAGCAGGCCCCAGGGGGTCGAGCAGTTCTTC.

V gene TRBV12-3 or TRBV12-4 combines with J gene TRBJ1-2; D is ambiguous. Trimming took 7 bases from V and 3 from J, leaving 9 bases between them. CDR3 length: 12 amino acids. CDR3 nucleotides: TGTGCCAGCACCACGAATTACTATGGCTACACCTTC. Protein product: CASTTNYYGYTF.

This clonotype occurred a few times. This chain uses TRBV12-3 or TRBV12-4 with TRBJ1-4; 9 bases map to TRBD1. After removal of 3 bases from V and 8 bases from J, the junction contained 4 bases not matched to a gene. This CDR3 is 14 amino acids long. This CDR3 reads CASSFDRGLEKLFF. The CDR3 DNA reads TGTGCCAGCAGTTTTGACAGGGGGTTAGAAAAACTGTTTTTT.

This clonotype was seen only a few times. The chain couples TRBV5-1 to TRBJ2-2, with TRBD2 matching 7 bases. Germline V lookup: CDR1 SGHRS, CDR2 YFSETQ. The CDR3 is made up of 15 amino acids. With 0 bases clipped from V and 6 bases from J, the junction kept 5 bases outside the gene matches. The CDR3 nucleotides are TGCGCCAGCAGCTTGGTGTCTAGCGGATCCGGGGAGCTGTTTTTT. Its protein product is CASSLVSSGSGELFF.

The table lists this clonotype with many counts. V and J are TRBV29-1 and TRBJ2-3; weak D call: TRBD2 (5 bases). Per the germline V gene, CDR1 is SQVTM and CDR2 is ANQGSEA. Trimming left V 6 bases short and J 3 bases short, with 10 bases between. This CDR3 is built from 12 residues. CDR3 in DNA: TGCAGCGTCCGACTAACGACAGATACGCAGTATTTT. This gives the protein CSVRLTTDTQYF.

This chain joins TRBV6-4 and TRBJ2-1; tentatively, D is TRBD1 (5 bases). Between the trimmed V and J ends, which lost 4 bases and 5 bases, there was a span of 15 bases. Germline values: CDR1 MRHNA, CDR2 SNTAGT. The CDR3 length is 15 residues. CDR3 sequence: CASSVDSTFNNEQFF. The CDR3 DNA sequence: TGTGCCAGCAGTGTAGACAGTACCTTCAACAATGAGCAGTTCTTC.

The chain is built from TRBV9 and TRBJ2-1; weak D call: TRBD1 (6 bases). This CDR3 contains 12 residues. CDR1 and CDR2 from the germline V gene are SGDLS and YYNGEE. The ends were cut back, 4 bases at V and 10 bases at J, with 12 bases in the middle. The CDR3, as DNA: TGTGCCAGCAGCTCTAGTACAGGGGAGCAGTTCTTC. Its translation is CASSSSTGEQFF.

The CDR3 nucleotides read TGTGCCACCAGTGGGGGACAGGCGTGGAATGGCTACACCTTC. It is translated as CATSGGQAWNGYTF. J is TRBJ1-2 and V is TRBV24-1; 8 bases match TRBD1. CDR1 and CDR2 from the germline V gene are KGHDR and SFDVKD. The CDR3 is 14 amino acids. The V and J ends lost 5 bases and 6 bases, in that order; junction bases with no gene match: 7.

The table lists this clonotype with many counts. This sequence joins TRBV5-1 and TRBJ2-1, with 8 bases lining up with TRBD2. Germline V gene sequence: CDR1 SGHRS, CDR2 YFSETQ. With V trimmed by 7 bases and J by 6 bases, 9 bases remained unmatched. CDR3 length equals 14 residues. The CDR3 reads CASSTGGPPNEQFF. CDR3 bases: TGCGCCAGCTCGACGGGAGGGCCCCCCAATGAGCAGTTCTTC.

The chain joins TRBV10-3 to TRBJ2-6; 7 bases fit TRBD1. The length of the CDR3 is 18 residues. V trimming: 5 bases; J trimming: 0 bases; junction bases outside the gene matches: 10. Germline-derived CDR1 and CDR2 are ENHRY and SYGVKD. CDR3 sequence reads: CAISTPRQGSSGANVLTF. The CDR3 DNA sequence: TGTGCCATCAGTACCCCCCGACAGGGCAGCTCTGGGGCCAACGTCCTGACTTTC.

This clonotype was counted at least ten times. The V gene is TRBV29-1, the J gene TRBJ2-1; no firm D call. Deletions cut 4 bases from V and 0 bases from J, with 10 bases between. Germline CDR1 and CDR2: SQVTM and ANQGSEA. The length of the CDR3 is 14 residues. CDR3 sequence reads: CSVVRASSYNEQFF. The DNA for the CDR3 is TGCAGCGTTGTAAGGGCTAGCTCCTACAATGAGCAGTTCTTC.

In its sample, this clonotype was seen many times. The V and J genes are TRBV7-2 and TRBJ2-1, with 10 bases identical to TRBD1. CDR3 length: 13 amino acids. Germline-derived CDR1 and CDR2 are SGHTA and FQGNSA. V lost 2 bases and J lost 9; bases outside the gene matches: 1. The CDR3 DNA reads TGTGCCAGCAGCTTATGGGACAGGGGTGAGCAGTTCTTC. Its protein is CASSLWDRGEQFF.

The chain has TRBV3-2 and TRBJ2-7; the table names TRBD1, a call not compared with the DNA. TRBV3-2 is flagged as a pseudogene. This CDR3 has 15 residues. The DNA of the CDR3 is TGTGCCTCCTGCCCCGGGCTGGGGAACTACTACGAGCAGTACTTC. It codes for CASCPGLGNYYEQYF.

This clonotype has just a few counts. One junction end disagrees with the germline gene, perhaps due to a read error. The chain links TRBV7-7 to TRBJ2-5, with D unclear. Germline CDR1 is SSHAT and CDR2 is FNYEAQ (reference sequence). The CDR3 runs to 13 residues. The CDR3 sequence: CASSLEAVATQYF. CDR3 nucleotides: TGTGCTAGCAGCTTAGAGGCGGTTGCGACCCAGTACTTC.

This clonotype was recorded a few times. The chain couples TRBV27 to TRBJ2-3, with D possibly TRBD2 on 7 matching bases. There are 15 residues in the CDR3. V dropped 5 bases and J dropped 0 bases, with 12 bases sitting between them. CDR1 and CDR2 from the germline V gene are MNHEY and SMNVEV (reference sequence). The CDR3 protein is CASSIRGGSTDTQYF. For the CDR3, the DNA is TGTGCCAGCAGTATAAGGGGGGGGAGCACAGATACGCAGTATTTT.

This chain's CDR3 is CATSRPETQYF. The CDR3, as DNA: TGTGCCACCAGCAGGCCAGAGACCCAGTACTTC. V gene TRBV15 combines with J gene TRBJ2-5; D uncertain. V was clipped by 3 bases and J by 4 bases, with 3 bases between them. The CDR3 extends over 11 amino acids. CDR1 is LNHNV, CDR2 YYDKDF, per germline (reference sequence).

The rearrangement links TRBV6-2 or TRBV6-3 to TRBJ2-1; 9 nucleotides line up with TRBD2. The ends lost 6 bases at V and 15 bases at J; junction bases unmatched: 15. The germline V gene has CDR1 MNHEY and CDR2 SVGEGT. CDR3 size: 14 residues. In nucleotides, the CDR3 is TGTGCCAGCAGCCTAAGGCCTAGCGGGACCAGCCGGTTCTTC. It is translated as CASSLRPSGTSRFF.

Ten or more counts support this clonotype. V gene TRBV16 combines with J gene TRBJ1-1; the match to TRBD1 covers 10 bases. The CDR3 spans 15 residues. V gave up 0 bases and J gave up 4 bases; unmatched junction bases: 2. In germline, CDR1 is KGHSY, CDR2 FQNENV. CDR3 sequence reads: CASSQSRTGGTEAFF. The CDR3 DNA follows: TGTGCCAGCAGCCAATCGCGGACAGGGGGCACTGAAGCTTTCTTT.

The rearrangement links TRBV20-1 to TRBJ2-7; 14 bases agree with TRBD2. V shed 5 bases and J 3 bases; nucleotides not matched to a gene: 6. CDR3 length: 15 residues. Germline V gene sequence: CDR1 DFQATT, CDR2 SNEGSKA (reference sequence). The CDR3 sequence is CSAELGTSGSYEQYF. The CDR3 DNA sequence: TGCAGTGCTGAGCTTGGGACTAGCGGGAGCTACGAGCAGTACTTC.

This clonotype was counted between two and nine times. The chain links TRBV30 to TRBJ2-7; D not resolved. V was clipped by 0 bases and J by 3 bases, with 6 bases between them. Germline CDR1 and CDR2: GTSNPN and SVGIG (reference sequence). The CDR3 length is 12 residues. CDR3: CAWSVTVYEQYF. The DNA of the CDR3 is TGTGCCTGGAGTGTAACAGTCTACGAGCAGTACTTC.

Turning to this clonotype: At one end the junction does not follow the germline gene, possibly because of a read error. The chain links TRBV27 to TRBJ2-1, with D uncertain. The V gene's germline CDR1 is MNHEY and CDR2 SMNVEV (reference sequence). The CDR3 has 15 amino acids. CDR3 DNA sequence: TGTGTCAGCAGTGAGGATCAGAGCTCCTACAATGAGCAGTTCTTC. This codes for CVSSEDQSSYNEQFF.

The chain is built from TRBV20-1 and TRBJ2-1, with TRBD1 matching over 8 bases. Germline trimming cut 1 base from V and 3 bases from J; bases unmatched to any gene: 5. Germline values: CDR1 DFQATT, CDR2 SNEGSKA (reference sequence). The CDR3 is made up of 15 amino acids. The CDR3 loop reads CSARVGTGYYNEQFF. CDR3 sequence (DNA): TGCAGTGCTAGAGTTGGGACAGGCTACTACAATGAGCAGTTCTTC.

This clonotype was counted between two and nine times. This chain links TRBV5-1 with TRBJ2-1, with a weak D call TRBD2 (5 bases). The CDR3 spans 14 residues. Trimming pared 2 bases from V and 5 bases from J, leaving 11 bases between. Germline-derived CDR1 and CDR2 are SGHRS and YFSETQ. This CDR3 is CASSFPMGDNEQFF. CDR3 DNA: TGCGCCAGCAGCTTTCCCATGGGAGACAATGAGCAGTTCTTC.

Only a few counts were recorded for this clonotype. The rearrangement links TRBV15 to TRBJ1-3; 7 bases line up with TRBD1. The CDR3 extends over 17 amino acids. The trim removed 0 bases at V and 2 bases at J, leaving 7 bases unmatched. Germline loops: CDR1 LNHNV, CDR2 YYDKDF (reference sequence). This CDR3 is CATSRDLGTAAGNTIYF. The CDR3 DNA reads as TGTGCCACCAGCAGAGATTTGGGGACAGCAGCTGGAAACACCATATATTTT.